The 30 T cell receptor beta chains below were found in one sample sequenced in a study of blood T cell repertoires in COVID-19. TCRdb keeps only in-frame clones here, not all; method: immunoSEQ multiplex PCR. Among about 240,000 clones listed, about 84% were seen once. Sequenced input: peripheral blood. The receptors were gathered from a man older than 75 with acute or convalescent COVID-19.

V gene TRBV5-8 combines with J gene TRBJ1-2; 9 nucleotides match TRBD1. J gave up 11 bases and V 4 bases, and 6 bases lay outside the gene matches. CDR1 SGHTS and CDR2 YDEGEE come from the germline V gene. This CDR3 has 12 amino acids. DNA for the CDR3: TGTGCCAGCAGCAATACCGACAGGGGGTACACCTTC. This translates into CASSNTDRGYTF. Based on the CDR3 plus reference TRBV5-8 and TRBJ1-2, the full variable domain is EAGVTQSPTHLIKTRGQQATLRCSPISGHTSVYWYQQALGLGLQFLLWYDEGEERNRGNFPPRFSGRQFPNYSSELNVNALELEDSALYLCASSNTDRGYTFGSGTRLTVV.

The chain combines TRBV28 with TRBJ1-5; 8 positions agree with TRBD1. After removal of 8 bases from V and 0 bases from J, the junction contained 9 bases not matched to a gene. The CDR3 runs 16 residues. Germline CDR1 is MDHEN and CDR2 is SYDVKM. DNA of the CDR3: TGTGCCAGCTTGGCAGGGGGCATTAATAGCAATCAGCCCCAGCATTTT. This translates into CASLAGGINSNQPQHF.

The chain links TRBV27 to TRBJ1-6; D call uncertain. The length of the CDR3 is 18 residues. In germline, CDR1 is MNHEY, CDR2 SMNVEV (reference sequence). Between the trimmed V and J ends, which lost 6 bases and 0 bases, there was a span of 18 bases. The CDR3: CASSEKGPGSSYNSPLHF. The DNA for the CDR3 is TGTGCCAGCAGCGAAAAGGGCCCCGGGAGCTCCTATAATTCACCCCTCCACTTT.

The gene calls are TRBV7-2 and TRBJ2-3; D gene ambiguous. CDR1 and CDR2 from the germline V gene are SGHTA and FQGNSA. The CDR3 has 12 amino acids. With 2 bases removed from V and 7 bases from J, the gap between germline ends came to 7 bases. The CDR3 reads CASSLSGNTQYF. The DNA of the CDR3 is TGTGCCAGCAGCTTATCTGGCAATACGCAGTATTTT.

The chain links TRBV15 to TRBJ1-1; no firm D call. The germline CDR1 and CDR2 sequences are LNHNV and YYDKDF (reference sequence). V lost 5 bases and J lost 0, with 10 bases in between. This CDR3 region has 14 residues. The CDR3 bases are TGTGCCACCAGCGCAACGGTCATGAACACTGAAGCTTTCTTT. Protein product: CATSATVMNTEAFF.

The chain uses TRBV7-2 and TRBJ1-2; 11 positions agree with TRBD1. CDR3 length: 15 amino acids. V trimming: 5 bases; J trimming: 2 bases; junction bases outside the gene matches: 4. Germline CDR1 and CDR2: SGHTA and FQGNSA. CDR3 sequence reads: CASSRDRGFNYGYTF. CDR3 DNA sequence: TGTGCCAGCAGCCGGGACAGGGGGTTCAACTATGGCTACACCTTC.

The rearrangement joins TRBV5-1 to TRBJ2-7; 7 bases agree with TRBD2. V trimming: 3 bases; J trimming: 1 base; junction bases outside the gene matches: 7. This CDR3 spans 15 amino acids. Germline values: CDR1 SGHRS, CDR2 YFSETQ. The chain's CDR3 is CASSWERDPSYEQYF. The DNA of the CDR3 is TGCGCCAGCAGCTGGGAGCGGGACCCGTCCTACGAGCAGTACTTC.

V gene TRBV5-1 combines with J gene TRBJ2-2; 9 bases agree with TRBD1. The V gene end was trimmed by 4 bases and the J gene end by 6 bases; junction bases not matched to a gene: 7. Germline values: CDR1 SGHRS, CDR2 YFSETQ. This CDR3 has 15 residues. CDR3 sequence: CASSQGQGMPGELFF. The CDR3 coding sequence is TGCGCCAGCAGCCAGGGACAGGGAATGCCCGGGGAGCTGTTTTTT.

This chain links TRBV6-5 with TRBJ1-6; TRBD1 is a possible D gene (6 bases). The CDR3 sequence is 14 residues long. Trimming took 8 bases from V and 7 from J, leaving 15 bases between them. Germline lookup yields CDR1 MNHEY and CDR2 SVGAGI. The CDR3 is CASVPQRGNSPLHF. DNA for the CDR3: TGTGCCAGCGTGCCACAGAGGGGGAATTCACCCCTCCACTTT.

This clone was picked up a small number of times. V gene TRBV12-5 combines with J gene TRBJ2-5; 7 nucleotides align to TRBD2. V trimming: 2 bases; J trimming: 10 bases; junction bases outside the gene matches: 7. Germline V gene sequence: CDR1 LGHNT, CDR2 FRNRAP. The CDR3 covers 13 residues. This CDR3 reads CASGLSGGSHQYF. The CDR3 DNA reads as TGTGCTAGTGGTTTGTCCGGGGGGTCCCACCAGTACTTC.

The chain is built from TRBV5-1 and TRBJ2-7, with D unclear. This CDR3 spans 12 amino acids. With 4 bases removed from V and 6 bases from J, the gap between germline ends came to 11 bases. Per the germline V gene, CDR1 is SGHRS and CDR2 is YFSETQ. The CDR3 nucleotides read TGCGCCAGCAGCCTCTCTAGTGCCGAGCAGTACTTC. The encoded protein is CASSLSSAEQYF.

The CDR3 here is CASSTGQGNTGELFF. CDR3 nucleotide sequence: TGTGCCAGTAGTACAGGACAGGGGAACACCGGGGAGCTGTTTTTT. This chain joins TRBV19 and TRBJ2-2; the match to TRBD1 covers 8 bases. The CDR3 spans 15 residues. Trimming at V came to 4 bases and at J to 1 base, leaving 2 bases not matched to a gene. CDR1 and CDR2 (germline): LNHDA, SQIVND (reference sequence).

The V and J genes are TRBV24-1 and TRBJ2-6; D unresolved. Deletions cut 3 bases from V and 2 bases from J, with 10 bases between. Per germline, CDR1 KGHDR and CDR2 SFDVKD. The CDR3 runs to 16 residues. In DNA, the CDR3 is TGTGCCACCAGTGATGCGTCGTCGGCTGGGGCCAACGTCCTGACTTTC. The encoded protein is CATSDASSAGANVLTF.

CDR3: CATSEDRVRRGTDTQYF. CDR3 coding DNA: TGTGCCACCAGTGAGGACAGGGTCAGACGGGGCACAGATACGCAGTATTTT. The chain employs TRBV24-1 and TRBJ2-3, with 8 bases that match TRBD1. V trimming: 4 bases; J trimming: 1 base; junction bases outside the gene matches: 9. The CDR3 contains 17 residues. Germline CDR1 is KGHDR and CDR2 is SFDVKD.

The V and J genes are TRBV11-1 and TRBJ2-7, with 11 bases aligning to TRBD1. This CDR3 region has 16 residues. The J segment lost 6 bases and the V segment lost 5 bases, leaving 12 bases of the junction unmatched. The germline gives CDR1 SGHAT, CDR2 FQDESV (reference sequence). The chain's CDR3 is CASSRSSGGTGGEQYF. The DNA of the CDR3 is TGTGCCAGCAGCCGCTCATCGGGCGGGACAGGGGGCGAGCAGTACTTC.

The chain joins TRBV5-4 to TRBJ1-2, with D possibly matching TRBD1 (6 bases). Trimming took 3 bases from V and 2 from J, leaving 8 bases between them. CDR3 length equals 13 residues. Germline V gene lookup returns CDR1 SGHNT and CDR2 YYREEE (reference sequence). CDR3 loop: CASSSGQNYGYTF. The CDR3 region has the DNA TGTGCCAGCAGCTCCGGACAGAACTATGGCTACACCTTC. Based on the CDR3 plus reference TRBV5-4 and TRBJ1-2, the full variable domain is ETGVTQSPTHLIKTRGQQVTLRCSSQSGHNTVSWYQQALGQGPQFIFQYYREEENGRGNFPPRFSGLQFPNYSSELNVNALELDDSALYLCASSSGQNYGYTFGSGTRLTVV.

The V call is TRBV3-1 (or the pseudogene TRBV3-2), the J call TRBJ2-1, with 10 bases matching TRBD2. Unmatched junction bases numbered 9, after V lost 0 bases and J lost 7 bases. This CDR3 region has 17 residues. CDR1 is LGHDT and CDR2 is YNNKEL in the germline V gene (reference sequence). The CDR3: CASSQDGAGGPLNEQFF. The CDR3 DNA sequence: TGTGCCAGCAGCCAAGACGGAGCGGGAGGGCCGCTAAATGAGCAGTTCTTC.

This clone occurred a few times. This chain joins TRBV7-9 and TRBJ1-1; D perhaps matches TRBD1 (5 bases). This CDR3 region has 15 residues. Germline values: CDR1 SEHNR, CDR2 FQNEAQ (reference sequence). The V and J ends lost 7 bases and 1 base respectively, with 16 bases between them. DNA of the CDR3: TGTGCCAGCACCCACTTTGGGGCAGCGAACACTGAAGCTTTCTTT. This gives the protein CASTHFGAANTEAFF.

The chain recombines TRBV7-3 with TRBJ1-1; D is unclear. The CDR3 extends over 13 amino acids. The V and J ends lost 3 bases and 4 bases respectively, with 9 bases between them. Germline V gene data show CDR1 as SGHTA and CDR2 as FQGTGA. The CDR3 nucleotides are TGTGCCAGCAGCTTGACGGAGGTCACTGAAGCTTTCTTT. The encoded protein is CASSLTEVTEAFF. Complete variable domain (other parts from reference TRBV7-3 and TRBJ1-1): GAGVSQTPSNKVTEKGKYVELRCDPISGHTALYWYRQSLGQGPEFLIYFQGTGAADDSGLPNDRFFAVRPEGSVSTLKIQRTERGDSAVYLCASSLTEVTEAFFGQGTRLTVV.

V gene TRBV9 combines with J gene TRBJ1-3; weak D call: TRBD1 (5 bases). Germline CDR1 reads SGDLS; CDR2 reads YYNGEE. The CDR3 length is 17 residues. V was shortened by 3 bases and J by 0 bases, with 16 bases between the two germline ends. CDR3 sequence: CASSGRGDHASGNTIYF. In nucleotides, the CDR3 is TGTGCCAGCAGCGGACGGGGGGATCACGCCTCTGGAAACACCATATATTTT.

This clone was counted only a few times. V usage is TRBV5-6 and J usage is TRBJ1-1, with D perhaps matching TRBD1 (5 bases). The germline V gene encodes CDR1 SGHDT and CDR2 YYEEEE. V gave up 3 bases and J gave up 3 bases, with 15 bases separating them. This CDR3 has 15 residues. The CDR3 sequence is CASSWGYGGDTEAFF. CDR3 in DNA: TGTGCCAGCAGCTGGGGTTATGGGGGGGACACTGAAGCTTTCTTT. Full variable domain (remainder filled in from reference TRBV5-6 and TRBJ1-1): DAGVTQSPTHLIKTRGQQVTLRCSPKSGHDTVSWYQQALGQGPQFIFQYYEEEERQRGNFPDRFSGHQFPNYSSELNVNALLLGDSALYLCASSWGYGGDTEAFFGQGTRLTVV.

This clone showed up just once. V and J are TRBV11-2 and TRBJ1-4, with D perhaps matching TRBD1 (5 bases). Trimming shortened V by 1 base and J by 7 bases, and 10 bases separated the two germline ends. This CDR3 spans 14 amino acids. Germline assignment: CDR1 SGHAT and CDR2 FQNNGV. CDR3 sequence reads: CASSLGQGTEKLFF. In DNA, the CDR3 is TGTGCCAGCAGCTTAGGGCAGGGTACTGAAAAACTGTTTTTT.

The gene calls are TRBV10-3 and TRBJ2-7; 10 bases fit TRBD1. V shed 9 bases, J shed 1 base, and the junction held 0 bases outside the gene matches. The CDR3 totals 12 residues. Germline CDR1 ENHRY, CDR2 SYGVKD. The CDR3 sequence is CAMGQGSYEQYF. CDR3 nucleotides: TGTGCCATGGGACAGGGGTCCTACGAGCAGTACTTC.

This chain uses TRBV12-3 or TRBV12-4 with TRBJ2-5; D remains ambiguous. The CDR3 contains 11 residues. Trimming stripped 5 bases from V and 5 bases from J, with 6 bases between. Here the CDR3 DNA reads TGTGCCAGCAGTGTTCGGGAGACCCAGTACTTC. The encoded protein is CASSVRETQYF.

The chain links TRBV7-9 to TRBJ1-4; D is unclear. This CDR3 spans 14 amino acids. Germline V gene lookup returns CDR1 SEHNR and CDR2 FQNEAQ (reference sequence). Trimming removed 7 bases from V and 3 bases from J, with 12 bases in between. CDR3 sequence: CASTRSVANEKLFF. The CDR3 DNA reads TGTGCCAGCACTAGATCGGTGGCTAATGAAAAACTGTTTTTT. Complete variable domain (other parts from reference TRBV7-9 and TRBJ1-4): DTGVSQNPRHKITKRGQNVTFRCDPISEHNRLYWYRQTLGQGPEFLTYFQNEAQLEKSRLLSDRFSAERPKGSFSTLEIQRTEQGDSAMYLCASTRSVANEKLFFGSGTQLSVL.

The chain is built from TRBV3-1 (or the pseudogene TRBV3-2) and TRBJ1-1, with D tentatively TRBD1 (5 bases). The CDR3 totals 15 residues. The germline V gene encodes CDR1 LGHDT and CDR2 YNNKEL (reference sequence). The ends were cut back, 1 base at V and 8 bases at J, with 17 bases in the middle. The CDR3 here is CASSQAPGHQLEAFF. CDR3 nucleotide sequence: TGTGCCAGCAGCCAAGCCCCAGGACACCAGCTGGAAGCTTTCTTT.

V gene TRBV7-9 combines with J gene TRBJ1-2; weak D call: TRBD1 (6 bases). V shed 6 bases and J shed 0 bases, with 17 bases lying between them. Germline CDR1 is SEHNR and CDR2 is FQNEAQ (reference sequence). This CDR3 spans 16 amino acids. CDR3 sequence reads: CASRALGQPSNYGYTF. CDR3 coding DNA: TGTGCCAGCAGAGCGTTGGGACAACCTTCTAACTATGGCTACACCTTC.

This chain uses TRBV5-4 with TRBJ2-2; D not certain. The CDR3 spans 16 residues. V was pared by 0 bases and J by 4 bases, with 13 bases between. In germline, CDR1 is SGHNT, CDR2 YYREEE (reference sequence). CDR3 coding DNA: TGTGCCAGCAGCTTGGAGGTAGGAAGGAGCACCGGGGAGCTGTTTTTT. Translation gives CASSLEVGRSTGELFF.

CDR3 loop: CASSTRDRGSYNEQFF. The CDR3 nucleotides are TGTGCCAGTAGTACCCGGGACAGGGGCTCCTACAATGAGCAGTTCTTC. This chain joins TRBV19 and TRBJ2-1; 10 bases map to TRBD1. Germline loops: CDR1 LNHDA, CDR2 SQIVND (reference sequence). Germline trimming cut 4 bases from V and 0 bases from J; bases unmatched to any gene: 3. CDR3 length: 16 residues.

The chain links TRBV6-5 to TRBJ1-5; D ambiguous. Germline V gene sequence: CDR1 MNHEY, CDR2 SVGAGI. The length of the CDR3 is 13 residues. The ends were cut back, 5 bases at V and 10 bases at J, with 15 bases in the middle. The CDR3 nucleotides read TGTGCCAGCAGTCCCCAAGGAACTAGACCCCAGCATTTT. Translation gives CASSPQGTRPQHF.